One T cell receptor beta chain is described in this entry. Its antigen is as yet unknown. The source of the sample is a study of T cell responses to AZD1222 COVID-19 vaccine. Study-wide points: Nearly half of the spike-specific TCRs reportedly recognize variant regions that carry no mutations. The study sampled repertoires only after the peak T cell response.

CDR3 size: 17 residues. Germline V gene lookup returns CDR1 SGHTA and CDR2 FQGTGA. V was trimmed by 1 base and J by 6 bases, leaving 22 bases between them. Sequencing used immunoSEQ multiplex PCR; TCRdb keeps in-frame clones, though not all of them. The data show 95,000 to 110,000 clones, 75% to 90% seen once. The sequencing here drew on peripheral blood, taken on day 0 of AZD1222 vaccination. The sequence came from an adult in good health. The V call is TRBV7-3, the J call TRBJ2-7; D remains unclear. CDR3 amino acids: CASSLIIPPRNSTEQYF. For the CDR3, the DNA is TGTGCCAGCAGCTTAATAATTCCGCCACGTAACTCTACCGAGCAGTACTTC.